What follows are 30 T cell receptor beta chains derived from one specimen sequenced in a study of blood T cell repertoires in COVID-19. TCRdb's table, derived via immunoSEQ multiplex PCR, lists solely in-frame clones and lacks some. The table shows 25,000 to 35,000 clones, with under 95% occurring only once. Sequencing was done on a sample of peripheral blood. The receptor source for this set is a man aged 50-60 years with active COVID-19.

A single count supports this clone. The genes are TRBV5-1 and TRBJ1-4, with 7 bases identical to TRBD1. Per germline, CDR1 SGHRS and CDR2 YFSETQ. The J segment lost 2 bases and the V segment lost 4 bases, leaving 5 bases of the junction unmatched. This CDR3 has 15 residues. In DNA form, the CDR3 reads TGCGCCAGCAGCCCCCAACAGGGGACTAATGAAAAACTGTTTTTT. Translation: CASSPQQGTNEKLFF.

This clone was observed a handful of times. The rearrangement uses TRBV6-2 or TRBV6-3 and TRBJ1-4, with 7 bases matching TRBD1. CDR3 size: 14 residues. CDR1 and CDR2 (germline): MNHEY, SVGEGT. Unmatched junction bases numbered 6, after V lost 5 bases and J lost 6 bases. The CDR3 here is CASSDTGEHEKLFF. CDR3 nucleotides: TGTGCCAGCAGTGACACAGGGGAACATGAAAAACTGTTTTTT.

This chain connects TRBV7-9 to TRBJ1-1, with D unresolved. Trimming pared 8 bases from V and 4 bases from J, leaving 8 bases between. The CDR3 is 11 amino acids. The germline V gene encodes CDR1 SEHNR and CDR2 FQNEAQ (reference sequence). The DNA for the CDR3 is TGTGCCAGCCCAGGTGGCACTGAAGCTTTCTTT. This translates into CASPGGTEAFF.

The chain is built from TRBV6-6 and TRBJ2-3; the match to TRBD2 covers 10 bases. Per germline, CDR1 MNHNY and CDR2 SVGAGI (reference sequence). With 5 bases clipped from V and 2 bases from J, the junction kept 1 base outside the gene matches. The CDR3 spans 14 residues. CDR3 coding DNA: TGTGCCAGCAGTCTAGCGGGAGACACAGATACGCAGTATTTT. As protein: CASSLAGDTDTQYF.

The V and J genes are TRBV3-1 (or the pseudogene TRBV3-2) and TRBJ2-1; TRBD2 matches 9 bases. This CDR3 region has 16 residues. The germline V gene has CDR1 LGHDT and CDR2 YNNKEL (reference sequence). J was trimmed by 7 bases and V by 4 bases; bases with no gene match: 11. This CDR3 is CASSPGGSGRWNEQFF. The CDR3 nucleotides read TGTGCCAGCAGCCCCGGGGGTAGCGGGAGATGGAATGAGCAGTTCTTC.

The chain employs TRBV5-6 and TRBJ1-6; 7 positions agree with TRBD1. Germline-derived CDR1 and CDR2 are SGHDT and YYEEEE. The CDR3 extends over 18 amino acids. The J segment lost 1 base and the V segment lost 5 bases, leaving 12 bases of the junction unmatched. CDR3 DNA sequence: TGTGCCAGCAGTTCTTGGACAGGAGAGGTTTCCTATAATTCACCCCTCCACTTT. Protein product: CASSSWTGEVSYNSPLHF.

The V and J genes are TRBV30 and TRBJ1-6; TRBD1 matches at 8 bases. CDR3 length: 15 residues. CDR1 is GTSNPN and CDR2 is SVGIG in the germline V gene (reference sequence). J was trimmed by 10 bases and V by 3 bases; bases with no gene match: 11. This chain's CDR3 is CAWSSHRGAYSPLHF. CDR3 nucleotide sequence: TGTGCCTGGAGCTCCCACAGGGGGGCTTACTCACCCCTCCACTTT.

This rearrangement joins TRBV6-5 to TRBJ1-6; TRBD1 might be the D (6 bases). The germline gives CDR1 MNHEY, CDR2 SVGAGI. The CDR3 spans 14 residues. Trimming took 6 bases from V and 8 from J, leaving 14 bases between them. The CDR3 spells CASRRGGGDSPLHF. CDR3 nucleotide sequence: TGTGCCAGCAGACGGGGAGGGGGAGATTCACCCCTCCACTTT.

This sequence joins TRBV10-3 and TRBJ1-1, with D uncertain. The CDR3 runs 13 residues. V was cut by 3 bases and J by 5 bases, with 10 bases left in between. Germline V CDR1 and CDR2: ENHRY, SYGVKD. The CDR3 region has the DNA TGTGCCATCAGTGAACTAAGTGGAACTGAAGCTTTCTTT. It encodes CAISELSGTEAFF.

The chain couples TRBV25-1 to TRBJ2-7, with D maybe TRBD1 (6 bases). Trimming removed 5 bases from V and 3 bases from J, with 11 bases in between. The CDR3 is 13 residues long. Germline values: CDR1 MGHDK, CDR2 SYGVNS. The CDR3 DNA follows: TGTGCCAGCAGTCAGGGGATTGGCTACGAGCAGTACTTC. This gives the protein CASSQGIGYEQYF.

The rearrangement joins TRBV10-2 to TRBJ2-2; 8 positions agree with TRBD2. V lost 7 bases to trimming and J lost 4 bases; unmatched junction nucleotides: 11. The CDR3 is 16 residues long. Germline V gene data show CDR1 as WSHSY and CDR2 as SAAADI. CDR3 DNA sequence: TGCGCCAGCATCCGGGAGGGGGGCATCGTCACCGGGGAGCTGTTTTTT. It translates to CASIREGGIVTGELFF.

V and J are TRBV5-1 and TRBJ2-1; TRBD1 aligns across 8 bases. After removal of 3 bases from V and 6 bases from J, the junction contained 8 bases not matched to a gene. This CDR3 is 15 amino acids long. Per the germline V gene, CDR1 is SGHRS and CDR2 is YFSETQ. The CDR3 loop reads CASSSDRDLFNEQFF. CDR3 bases: TGCGCCAGCAGCTCGGACAGGGATTTGTTCAATGAGCAGTTCTTC.

The chain recombines TRBV7-8 with TRBJ2-3; 13 bases map to TRBD2. The CDR3 length is 15 residues. Germline loops: CDR1 SGHVS, CDR2 FQNEAQ. The V and J ends lost 5 bases and 6 bases, in that order; junction bases with no gene match: 5. CDR3 protein: CASSHRTSGGDTQYF. CDR3 nucleotide sequence: TGTGCCAGCAGCCACCGGACTAGCGGGGGTGATACGCAGTATTTT.

This rearrangement joins TRBV6-5 to TRBJ2-2; D is unresolved. CDR3 length equals 16 residues. Germline CDR1 is MNHEY and CDR2 is SVGAGI. The germline V and J ends were trimmed by 0 bases and 3 bases, with 11 bases remaining between them. CDR3 sequence (DNA): TGTGCCAGCAGTTACTCGCTCCTTCGGGACACCGGGGAGCTGTTTTTT. It yields the protein CASSYSLLRDTGELFF.

The V and J genes are TRBV6-5 and TRBJ1-6; TRBD1 is a possible D gene (6 bases). This CDR3 is 15 amino acids long. V was trimmed by 0 bases and J by 7 bases, leaving 10 bases between them. CDR1 and CDR2 (germline): MNHEY, SVGAGI. The DNA of the CDR3 is TGTGCCAGCAGTTACTCGTGGCAGGGGAATTCACCCCTCCACTTT. Amino acids: CASSYSWQGNSPLHF.

This clone has just one count. In DNA, the CDR3 is TGCAGCGTTGGTAGCGGGGGCTCCTACGAGCAGTACTTC. It is translated as CSVGSGGSYEQYF. The chain carries TRBV29-1 and TRBJ2-7; 9 bases map to TRBD2. The germline V gene has CDR1 SQVTM and CDR2 ANQGSEA. J lost 0 bases, V lost 4 bases, and 1 base had no gene match. The CDR3 spans 13 residues.

The chain uses TRBV4-1 and TRBJ1-1; the D is unclear. CDR3 length: 16 residues. Trimming took 0 bases from V and 1 from J, leaving 12 bases between them. Germline V gives CDR1 MGHRA, CDR2 YSYEKL. CDR3: CASSQEPGRGNTEAFF. The DNA for the CDR3 is TGCGCCAGCAGCCAAGAGCCGGGGAGAGGGAACACTGAAGCTTTCTTT.

This rearrangement joins TRBV25-1 to TRBJ2-7; the match to TRBD1 covers 7 bases. With 1 base clipped from V and 4 bases from J, the junction kept 10 bases outside the gene matches. The CDR3 covers 16 residues. The germline gives CDR1 MGHDK, CDR2 SYGVNS. The CDR3 sequence is CASSEFGTVGHYEQYF. CDR3 DNA: TGTGCCAGCAGTGAATTCGGGACAGTGGGGCATTACGAGCAGTACTTC.

The J gene is TRBJ1-4, the V gene TRBV7-8, with D tentatively TRBD1 (5 bases). Deletions cut 5 bases from V and 8 bases from J, with 18 bases between. Germline V gene lookup returns CDR1 SGHVS and CDR2 FQNEAQ. The CDR3 is 15 residues long. DNA of the CDR3: TGTGCCAGCAGCATGGGGCAGGGCCGGGGGGAAAAACTGTTTTTT. Its protein is CASSMGQGRGEKLFF.

The chain carries TRBV5-1 and TRBJ1-1; tentative D call: TRBD1 (6 bases). Trimming pared 6 bases from V and 5 bases from J, leaving 17 bases between. In germline, CDR1 is SGHRS, CDR2 YFSETQ. The CDR3 is made up of 14 amino acids. The CDR3 sequence is CASTLEQGRTEAFF. In nucleotides, the CDR3 is TGCGCCAGCACCCTAGAGCAGGGGAGAACTGAAGCTTTCTTT.

The chain couples TRBV19 to TRBJ2-2, with D possibly being TRBD2 (5 bases). The CDR3 consists of 16 residues. V shed 3 bases and J shed 3 bases, with 14 bases lying between them. Per germline, CDR1 LNHDA and CDR2 SQIVND (reference sequence). The CDR3 bases are TGTGCCAGTAGTATTTCAGGTCCCGGGGACACCGGGGAGCTGTTTTTT. It specifies CASSISGPGDTGELFF.

In its sample, this clone was seen once. The genes are TRBV2 and TRBJ2-5; 11 bases match TRBD2. Germline loops: CDR1 SNHLY, CDR2 FYNNEI. This CDR3 comprises 15 residues. V was clipped by 6 bases and J by 5 bases; unmatched bases: 8. The CDR3 protein is CASRDLAGGPETQYF. In DNA form, the CDR3 reads TGTGCCAGCAGGGACTTAGCGGGGGGGCCTGAGACCCAGTACTTC.

The genes are TRBV11-2 and TRBJ1-6, with D unresolved. The CDR3 has 15 residues. Deletions cut 4 bases from V and 8 bases from J, with 15 bases between. CDR1 and CDR2 from the germline V gene are SGHAT and FQNNGV. CDR3 sequence (DNA): TGTGCCAGCAGCTCTCTGGTAGATATTGATTCACCCCTCCACTTT. It yields the protein CASSSLVDIDSPLHF.

Here the CDR3 DNA reads TGTGCCAGCAAGCCGGGAGCCACGGGTGAAAAACTGTTTTTT. Translating it yields CASKPGATGEKLFF. The V gene is TRBV7-2, the J gene TRBJ1-4, with D unresolved. The CDR3 runs 14 residues. CDR1 and CDR2 from the germline V gene are SGHTA and FQGNSA. V was trimmed by 7 bases and J by 7 bases, leaving 16 bases between them.

This clone has just a few counts. The chain carries TRBV6-5 and TRBJ2-3, with 7 positions matching TRBD2. The CDR3 contains 15 residues. Germline V gene data show CDR1 as MNHEY and CDR2 as SVGAGI. With V trimmed by 4 bases and J by 2 bases, 6 bases remained unmatched. CDR3 nucleotides: TGTGCCAGCAGTTCCACTAGCGAGAACACAGATACGCAGTATTTT. Amino acids: CASSSTSENTDTQYF.

The rearrangement uses TRBV30 and TRBJ1-2, with D unclear. CDR1 and CDR2 (germline): GTSNPN, SVGIG (reference sequence). This CDR3 comprises 11 residues. Trimming took 1 base from V and 2 from J, leaving 2 bases between them. CDR3 protein: CAWSANYGYTF. CDR3 in DNA: TGTGCCTGGAGTGCGAACTATGGCTACACCTTC.

This chain joins TRBV6-6 and TRBJ2-7; 9 bases are a match to TRBD2. V dropped 2 bases and J dropped 3; count of bases not matched to a gene: 5. The CDR3 contains 15 residues. From germline, CDR1 is MNHNY and CDR2 SVGAGI (reference sequence). This CDR3 is CASSYRPSGIYEQYF. The CDR3 DNA reads TGTGCCAGCAGTTACCGGCCTAGCGGGATCTACGAGCAGTACTTC.

This clone was counted a single time. The gene calls are TRBV19 and TRBJ1-5, with a tentative D call TRBD1 (6 bases). This CDR3 has 17 residues. V shed 8 bases and J shed 0 bases, with 20 bases lying between them. The germline CDR1 and CDR2 sequences are LNHDA and SQIVND (reference sequence). The CDR3 DNA reads as TGTGCCAGTTTACCGGGACAATTACTGAATAGCAATCAGCCCCAGCATTTT. As protein: CASLPGQLLNSNQPQHF.

The chain recombines TRBV3-1 (or the pseudogene TRBV3-2) with TRBJ2-7; 9 bases are a match to TRBD1. Germline trimming cut 3 bases from V and 12 bases from J; bases unmatched to any gene: 9. The CDR3 loop spans 13 amino acids. Germline V gene data show CDR1 as LGHDT and CDR2 as YNNKEL (reference sequence). CDR3 DNA sequence: TGTGCCAGCAGCCAGGGACAGGGTGATAGGGCGTACTTC. This encodes CASSQGQGDRAYF.

V and J are TRBV5-1 and TRBJ2-5; TRBD1 matches 8 bases. This CDR3 spans 15 amino acids. Trimming took 4 bases from V and 3 from J; bases not matched to a gene: 8. Germline V CDR1 and CDR2: SGHRS, YFSETQ. The CDR3 DNA reads as TGCGCCAGCAGCCCTGCCGGGACAGGAGAAGAGACCCAGTACTTC. Translated: CASSPAGTGEETQYF.